The clone carrying this TCR beta chain was observed at least ten times. Its antigen is undetermined. The junction and the germline gene differ at one end; a read error may be behind it. The CDR3 length is 14 residues. The sample belongs to a study of identical twins. With no exceptions, donors were healthy Caucasians. One entry per CDR3 protein, called by TCRdb with MiXCR from the 5' RACE reads. The table shows 350,000 to 400,000 distinct CDR3 sequences, with around 9.7% occurring only once. Whole-study results and caveats: Models, which agreed with sharing between unrelated individuals, nonetheless underestimated the out-of-frame TCR alpha sharing seen in monozygotic twins. Less excess twin sharing appeared in beta out-of-frame sequences. Conclusions leaned on cross-sectional statistical analysis and did not track the same donors over time.

The genes are TRBV12-3 or TRBV12-4 and TRBJ2-1, with 8 bases identical to TRBD2. Sequencing input: naive T cells sorted from blood. The receptor was isolated from a woman in her forties or fifties in good health. CDR3 DNA sequence: TGTGCCAGCAGTTTTTCGGGCGGGAGGAGGGGTATGGTCTTC. Its translation is CASSFSGGRRGMVF.